These T cell receptor beta chains were read from a single sample in a study of T-cell memory formation after mild COVID-19. Each CDR3 protein gets one entry after TCRdb re-called the 5' RACE reads with MiXCR. The table includes 90,000 to 130,000 distinct CDR3 sequences, roughly a sixth detected once. What was sequenced was PBMCs or a T cell subset sorted from them (not recorded which). These receptors originate from a young man who had mild COVID-19 (a few samples of this study predate the infection). Cell type and time point are not known. Each CDR3 is given with its conserved first and last residue. D genes are given only for firm matches. Clone size is shown for a subset of rows, as once, few, many or a class of expanded clone.

V	D	size	J	CDR3	DNA
TRBV20-1	-	few	TRBJ2-1	CSARPGDPYNEQFF	TGCAGTGCTAGGCCTGGGGACCCCTACAATGAGCAGTTCTTC
TRBV5-1	-	-	TRBJ2-2	CASKVGNTGELFF	TGCGCCAGCAAGGTGGGGAACACCGGGGAGCTGTTTTTT
TRBV4-3	-	-	TRBJ2-3	CASSRRSWGDTQYF	TGCGCCAGCAGCCGCCGCTCCTGGGGGGATACGCAGTATTTT
TRBV12-3/TRBV12-4	-	-	TRBJ2-5	CASSLTGETQYF	TGTGCCAGCAGCCTGACTGGGGAGACCCAGTACTTC
TRBV20-1	TRBD2	few	TRBJ2-5	CSAATSGGTQETQYF	TGCAGTGCTGCGACTAGCGGGGGGACGCAAGAGACCCAGTACTTC
TRBV4-3	TRBD1	-	TRBJ2-2	CASSQGTGGTGELFF	TGCGCCAGCAGCCAGGGGACAGGTGGGACCGGGGAGCTGTTTTTT
TRBV4-2	-	few	TRBJ2-2	CASSQVGGSSGELFF	TGTGCCAGCAGCCAAGTCGGAGGAAGTAGCGGGGAGCTGTTTTTT
TRBV7-9	TRBD1	-	TRBJ1-4	CASSLGQVSEKLFF	TGTGCCAGCAGCCTGGGACAGGTTTCTGAAAAACTGTTTTTT
TRBV2	TRBD2	few	TRBJ2-4	CASRVWEGRLAKNIQYF	TGTGCCAGCAGGGTATGGGAGGGAAGATTAGCCAAAAACATTCAGTACTTC
TRBV5-1	-	few	TRBJ2-5	CASSSGVLETQYF	TGCGCCAGCAGCTCCGGGGTGTTGGAGACCCAGTACTTC
TRBV5-1	TRBD2	few	TRBJ2-1	CASSHYSGGLYNEQFF	TGCGCCAGCAGTCATTATAGCGGGGGGTTGTACAATGAGCAGTTCTTC
TRBV7-2	-	many	TRBJ2-1	CASSFGYNEQFF	TGTGCCAGCAGCTTCGGCTACAATGAGCAGTTCTTC
TRBV3-1	TRBD2	few	TRBJ2-7	CASSRLATEQYF	TGTGCCAGCAGTAGACTAGCGACCGAGCAGTACTTC
TRBV5-1	-	few	TRBJ2-1	CASSRSNEQFF	TGCGCCAGCAGTCGGAGCAATGAGCAGTTCTTC
TRBV9	-	-	TRBJ1-6	CASSVEGQSFLGYNSPLHF	TGTGCCAGCAGCGTAGAAGGACAGTCGTTTCTGGGGTATAATTCACCCCTCCACTTT
TRBV10-3	TRBD2	-	TRBJ2-5	CAISELARETQYF	TGTGCCATCAGTGAACTAGCGAGAGAGACCCAGTACTTC
TRBV7-2	TRBD1	-	TRBJ1-2	CASSPRTGASYGYTF	TGTGCCAGCAGCCCCCGGACAGGGGCGAGTTATGGCTACACCTTC
TRBV7-9	-	many	TRBJ1-1	CASSLTGNTEAFF	TGTGCCAGCAGCCTGACAGGGAACACTGAAGCTTTCTTT
TRBV5-1	-	many	TRBJ2-5	CASSPGPTWETQYF	TGCGCCAGCAGCCCCGGACCTACATGGGAGACCCAGTACTTC
TRBV18	-	-	TRBJ1-1	CASSQATSLEAFF	TGTGCCAGCTCACAAGCGACCAGTCTTGAAGCTTTCTTT
TRBV4-2	TRBD1	-	TRBJ1-6	CASSQVGGGRGSPLHF	TGTGCCAGCAGCCAGGTTGGAGGGGGCAGAGGATCACCCCTCCACTTT
TRBV29-1	-	-	TRBJ2-3	CSAREVTGVTDTQYF	TGCAGCGCCCGGGAGGTGACAGGGGTCACAGATACGCAGTATTTT
TRBV12-3/TRBV12-4	-	-	TRBJ2-3	CASSLESITYTQYF	TGTGCCAGCAGTTTGGAGTCGATAACCTACACGCAGTATTTT
TRBV6-5	-	few	TRBJ1-5	CASRTAGNQPQHF	TGTGCCAGCAGGACGGCGGGCAATCAGCCCCAGCATTTT
TRBV7-9	-	-	TRBJ1-1	CASSTDPQENTEAFF	TGTGCCAGCAGTACAGATCCACAGGAGAACACTGAAGCTTTCTTT
TRBV5-6	TRBD1	few	TRBJ2-3	CASSFWTGSTDTQYF	TGTGCCAGCAGCTTTTGGACAGGGAGCACAGATACGCAGTATTTT
TRBV6-5	-	few	TRBJ2-2	CASSHATGELFF	TGTGCCAGCAGTCACGCCACCGGGGAGCTGTTTTTT
TRBV7-6	TRBD1	few	TRBJ2-7	CASSPRRDRLYEQYF	TGTGCCAGCAGCCCCCGCCGGGACAGACTCTACGAGCAGTACTTC
TRBV10-3	-	-	TRBJ2-3	CAISEREDSFSTDTQYF	TGTGCCATCAGTGAGCGCGAAGACTCCTTTAGCACAGATACGCAGTATTTT
TRBV2	-	few	TRBJ2-5	CASSNPLVGETQYF	TGTGCCAGCAGCAATCCGCTCGTAGGGGAGACCCAGTACTTC
TRBV7-2	-	few	TRBJ2-1	CASSLDTGHNEQFF	TGTGCCAGCAGCTTAGATACAGGTCACAATGAGCAGTTCTTC
TRBV7-9	TRBD2	-	TRBJ2-5	CASSQGRGGGETQYF	TGTGCCAGCAGCCAAGGGAGGGGCGGGGGAGAGACCCAGTACTTC
TRBV18	-	many	TRBJ2-5	CASSPSRETQYF	TGTGCCAGCTCCCCCTCTAGGGAGACCCAGTACTTC
TRBV5-1	-	many	TRBJ2-4	CASSPAVGLENIQYF	TGCGCCAGCAGCCCAGCCGTCGGGCTGGAAAACATTCAGTACTTC
TRBV5-1	-	few	TRBJ1-1	CASSSGARAENTEAFF	TGCGCCAGCAGCTCAGGAGCCAGGGCTGAGAACACTGAAGCTTTCTTT
TRBV2	-	-	TRBJ1-5	CASSFSRRGNQPQHF	TGTGCCAGCAGTTTTTCCCGGAGGGGGAATCAGCCCCAGCATTTT
TRBV5-1	-	few	TRBJ2-7	CASSLDGPTVSYEQYF	TGCGCCAGCAGCTTGGACGGACCGACCGTGTCCTACGAGCAGTACTTC
TRBV5-1	-	-	TRBJ2-3	CASSPMDHTDTQYF	TGCGCCAGCAGCCCGATGGACCACACAGATACGCAGTATTTT
TRBV20-1	-	-	TRBJ1-1	CSARELSSTEAFF	TGCAGTGCTAGAGAACTAAGTAGCACTGAGGCTTTCTTT
TRBV7-2	-	once	TRBJ1-4	CASSQDGGTNEKLFF	TGTGCCAGCAGCCAGGATGGGGGGACTAATGAAAAACTGTTTTTT
TRBV19	TRBD1	-	TRBJ2-7	CASTPAGTGAYEQYF	TGTGCCAGTACCCCAGCCGGGACAGGGGCCTACGAGCAGTACTTC
TRBV30	-	-	TRBJ1-5	CAWSVVPSQPQHF	TGTGCCTGGAGTGTAGTCCCGAGTCAGCCCCAGCATTTT
TRBV21-1	-	-	TRBJ2-1	CASSNPDYNEQFF	TGTGCCAGCAGCAATCCCGACTACAATGAGCAGTTCTTC
TRBV12-3/TRBV12-4	-	-	TRBJ1-3	CASSLLGNGNTIYF	TGTGCCAGCAGTTTATTGGGCAATGGAAACACCATATATTTT
TRBV10-3	-	-	TRBJ2-3	CAISFGRGTDTQYF	TGTGCCATCAGTTTTGGGCGGGGCACAGATACGCAGTATTTT
TRBV5-1	-	-	TRBJ2-5	CASSFLTGETQYF	TGCGCCAGCAGCTTCCTTACCGGGGAGACCCAGTACTTC
TRBV7-9	TRBD2	-	TRBJ2-3	CASSSLVGGGGTQMHTQYF	TGTGCCAGCAGCTCCCTCGTCGGTGGCGGGGGTACCCAAATGCATACGCAGTATTTT
TRBV5-1	TRBD1	few	TRBJ2-5	CASSLQGVVEETQYF	TGCGCCAGCAGCTTACAGGGGGTCGTAGAAGAGACCCAGTACTTC
TRBV12-3/TRBV12-4	-	-	TRBJ2-1	CASGRPPSNNEQFF	TGTGCCAGCGGGCGGCCTCCGTCCAACAATGAGCAGTTCTTC
TRBV7-9	TRBD1	-	TRBJ2-1	CASTGTGNPILYNEQFF	TGTGCCAGTACCGGGACAGGGAATCCCATCCTCTACAATGAGCAGTTCTTC
TRBV12-5	-	few	TRBJ2-1	CASGWDNEQFF	TGTGCTAGTGGTTGGGACAATGAGCAGTTCTTC
TRBV7-3	-	-	TRBJ1-1	CASSQTGFGTEAFF	TGTGCCAGCAGTCAGACGGGTTTTGGCACTGAAGCTTTCTTT
TRBV27	-	few	TRBJ1-5	CASSPLQGIGQPQHF	TGTGCCAGCTCCCCACTACAGGGTATTGGTCAGCCCCAGCATTTT
TRBV5-1	-	-	TRBJ2-7	CASSPGTAYEQYF	TGCGCCAGCAGTCCGGGCACAGCCTACGAGCAGTACTTC
TRBV11-2	-	few	TRBJ2-1	CASSLNRAGFNEQFF	TGTGCCAGCAGCTTAAATAGGGCAGGGTTCAATGAGCAGTTCTTC
TRBV20-1	-	few	TRBJ2-3	CSARDWGGTDTQYF	TGCAGTGCTAGAGATTGGGGGGGCACAGATACGCAGTATTTT
TRBV7-2	-	many	TRBJ2-6	CASRQNSGANVLTF	TGTGCCAGCAGGCAAAACTCTGGGGCCAACGTCCTGACTTTC
TRBV24-1	-	few	TRBJ1-1	CATSDSEGGDTEAFF	TGTGCCACCAGTGACAGCGAGGGGGGGGACACTGAAGCTTTCTTT
TRBV19	TRBD1	few	TRBJ1-1	CASTPPGQVFEAFF	TGTGCCAGTACCCCACCGGGACAGGTATTTGAAGCTTTCTTT
TRBV7-2	TRBD2	few	TRBJ2-1	CASSFFSGGYNEQFF	TGTGCCAGCAGCTTTTTTAGCGGGGGATACAATGAGCAGTTCTTC